Listed here are 2 T cell receptor beta chains from one sample, sequenced in a study of shared clonotypes between healthy human individuals. TCRdb keeps only in-frame clones here, not all; method: immunoSEQ multiplex PCR. Of about 1 million clones in the sample, approximately 70% were seen once. The sequenced material came from memory CD4+ T cells sorted from blood. As for subset: CD45RA-negative fraction. These receptors were obtained from a man between 18 and 35 years old in good health.

The chain carries TRBV15 and TRBJ1-2; the D gene is possibly TRBD1 (6 bases). This CDR3 is built from 16 residues. Per germline, CDR1 LNHNV and CDR2 YYDKDF (reference sequence). V was cut by 0 bases and J by 5 bases, with 16 bases left in between. The CDR3 region is CATSRDVSAGVYGYTF. The CDR3 coding sequence is TGTGCCACCAGCAGAGATGTCTCAGCAGGGGTATATGGCTACACCTTC.

V and J are TRBV6-6 and TRBJ2-7; 8 bases map to TRBD2. V lost 8 bases, J lost 2 bases, and 8 bases stayed unmatched. Germline values: CDR1 MNHNY, CDR2 SVGAGI (reference sequence). The CDR3 extends over 14 amino acids. CDR3 nucleotides: TGTGCCAGCGGCACCGGGACTAGACCCTACGAGCAGTACTTC. It encodes CASGTGTRPYEQYF.